This T cell receptor beta chain is drawn from a study of blood T cells in healthy people across ages. General observations from the study: With age, beta diversity per million T cells declined roughly linearly, significantly by 30 to 50.

Then a second PCR, running about 6 to 12 cycles, was carried out with a sample-barcoded 5' primer and a J-beta primer mix. TCRdb analysed the 5' RACE reads with MiXCR anew, one entry per CDR3 protein. The sample contains over 600,000 distinct CDR3 sequences, roughly 21% of which appear only once. Germline CDR1 DFQATT, CDR2 SNEGSKA (reference sequence). The length of the CDR3 is 15 residues. The ends lost 0 bases at V and 2 bases at J; junction bases unmatched: 7. Comments on this clonotype: Its specificity is unknown.

The genes are TRBV20-1 and TRBJ2-7; 7 bases fit TRBD2. Sequencing was done on a sample of blood. This clonotype was sampled from a man between 65 and 85 years old in good health. DNA of the CDR3: TGCAGTGCTAGAGACGCGGCTAGCGGACCCTACGAGCAGTACTTC. Its translation is CSARDAASGPYEQYF.